This TCR beta chain is drawn from a study of response to subunit inactivated influenza vaccine. TCRdb re-analysed the RT-PCR reads in MiXCR, keeping a single row per CDR3 protein. The repertoire includes some 550,000 distinct CDR3 sequences, under 30% of them detected once, and 2.5% to 3.5% sits in the top ten. The sample holds a few counts of this clonotype. J was trimmed by 6 bases and V by 5 bases; bases with no gene match: 8. This CDR3 is built from 15 residues. Germline V lookup: CDR1 LGHNA, CDR2 YNFKEQ. Separately, the same data were catalogued under a study of T cells expressing NK-cell markers. As reported in that work: What made the TCR beta cDNA was 5'RACE template switching with UMIs. Sorting was limited to alpha-beta TCR-expressing T cells with an anti-gamma-delta TCR antibody in several experiments.

Sample: CD4+ T cells sorted from PBMCs, taken 12 days after vaccination. V and J are TRBV4-2 and TRBJ2-2, with 8 bases aligning to TRBD1. The TCR comes from a man aged 45-65 years who received an inactivated influenza vaccine. CDR3 nucleotide sequence: TGTGCCAGCAGCGACACAGGGGGTAATGCCGGGGAGCTGTTTTTT. Translating gives CASSDTGGNAGELFF.